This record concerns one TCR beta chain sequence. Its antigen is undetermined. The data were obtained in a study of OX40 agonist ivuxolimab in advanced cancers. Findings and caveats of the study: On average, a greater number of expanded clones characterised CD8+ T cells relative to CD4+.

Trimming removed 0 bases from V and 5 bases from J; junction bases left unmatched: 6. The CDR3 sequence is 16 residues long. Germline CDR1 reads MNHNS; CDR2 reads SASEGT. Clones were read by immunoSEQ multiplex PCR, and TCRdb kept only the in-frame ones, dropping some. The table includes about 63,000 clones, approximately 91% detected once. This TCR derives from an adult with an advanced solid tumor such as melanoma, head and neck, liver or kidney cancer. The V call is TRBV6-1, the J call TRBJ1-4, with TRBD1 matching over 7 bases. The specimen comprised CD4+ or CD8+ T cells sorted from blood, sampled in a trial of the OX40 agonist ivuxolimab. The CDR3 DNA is TGTGCCAGCAGTGAAGCGGGGACAGTGGGGAATGAAAAACTGTTTTTT. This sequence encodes CASSEAGTVGNEKLFF.